The 10 T cell receptor beta chains in this list originate from one sample, sequenced in a study of cytomegalovirus exposure and HLA in healthy donors. This PCR relied on a set of 60 Vbeta primers and 13 Jbeta primers. Sequencing was performed with immunoSEQ multiplex PCR; in TCRdb, only in-frame clones are kept and a portion is missing. The data show around 67,000 clones, about 74% seen once. The sample taken for sequencing was PBMCs. The receptors come from a woman in her twenties or thirties in good health and CMV-seropositive.

The rearrangement links TRBV29-1 to TRBJ2-1, with 7 bases matching TRBD1. Germline-derived CDR1 and CDR2 are SQVTM and ANQGSEA. The length of the CDR3 is 15 residues. CDR3 nucleotides: TGCAGTCTAATGCCGGGACAGTCCACCTACAATGAGCAGTTCTTC. It translates to CSLMPGQSTYNEQFF.

Judged by abundance, this clone is medium-sized (0.01 to 0.1%). The V call is TRBV4-1, the J call TRBJ2-1, with a tentative D call TRBD1 (6 bases). CDR3 size: 17 residues. Germline CDR1 and CDR2: MGHRA and YSYEKL. V dropped 3 bases and J dropped 0 bases, with 15 bases sitting between them. CDR3 amino acids: CASSQGAPGHSYNEQFF. The CDR3 region has the DNA TGCGCCAGCAGCCAGGGGGCCCCCGGGCACTCCTACAATGAGCAGTTCTTC.

This clone has a handful of counts. V and J are TRBV6-1 and TRBJ2-7; TRBD2 aligns across 8 bases. CDR3 length: 15 residues. Losses at the gene ends were 6 bases for V and 2 bases for J; bases not matched to a gene: 9. Germline lookup yields CDR1 MNHNS and CDR2 SASEGT. CDR3 nucleotides: TGTGCCAGCAGCGAAACTAGCGGAAGAGCCTACGAGCAGTACTTC. This codes for CASSETSGRAYEQYF.

This clone appeared a few times. The chain uses TRBV28 and TRBJ2-7; maybe TRBD1 (5 bases). V dropped 7 bases and J dropped 4 bases, with 8 bases sitting between them. The CDR3 runs 11 residues. From germline, CDR1 is MDHEN and CDR2 SYDVKM. The CDR3 sequence is CASIQGYEQYF. CDR3 coding DNA: TGTGCCAGCATTCAGGGTTACGAGCAGTACTTC.

This clone was found a few times. This chain uses TRBV6-5 with TRBJ1-3, with D tentatively TRBD1 (6 bases). The CDR3 sequence is 15 residues long. V was trimmed by 6 bases and J by 0 bases, leaving 12 bases between them. CDR1 is MNHEY, CDR2 SVGAGI, per germline. CDR3 nucleotides: TGTGCCAGCAGCCTTGGACAGTTCTCTGGAAACACCATATATTTT. Amino acids: CASSLGQFSGNTIYF.

V is TRBV7-2 and J is TRBJ2-7, with 10 bases that match TRBD2. The junction had 8 bases not matched to a gene; V was cut back by 5 bases and J by 4 bases. Germline V gene sequence: CDR1 SGHTA, CDR2 FQGNSA. CDR3 length: 15 amino acids. The CDR3 sequence: CASSPDSGRMYEQYF. The CDR3 DNA follows: TGTGCCAGCAGCCCGGATAGCGGGAGGATGTACGAGCAGTACTTC. Together with reference TRBV7-2 and TRBJ2-7, the CDR3 gives the full variable domain: GAGVSQSPSNKVTEKGKDVELRCDPISGHTALYWYRQSLGQGLEFLIYFQGNSAPDKSGLPSDRFSAERTGGSVSTLTIQRTQQEDSAVYLCASSPDSGRMYEQYFGPGTRLTVT.

This clone was recorded once. V gene TRBV6-6 combines with J gene TRBJ1-5, with 9 bases fitting TRBD1. This CDR3 has 16 amino acids. The V gene end was trimmed by 2 bases and the J gene end by 7 bases; junction bases not matched to a gene: 9. CDR1 MNHNY and CDR2 SVGAGI come from the germline V gene (reference sequence). This CDR3 is CASSYRDRAGGQPQHF. CDR3 sequence (DNA): TGTGCCAGCAGTTACCGGGACAGGGCAGGTGGACAGCCCCAGCATTTT.

The gene calls are TRBV18 and TRBJ2-7; the match to TRBD1 covers 9 bases. After removal of 0 bases from V and 4 bases from J, the junction contained 7 bases not matched to a gene. The CDR3 extends over 16 amino acids. Germline assignment: CDR1 KGHSH and CDR2 LQKENI. The CDR3 loop reads CASSPPLGQGVYEQYF. CDR3 nucleotides: TGTGCCAGCTCACCACCCCTGGGACAGGGAGTGTACGAGCAGTACTTC.

The chain couples TRBV7-2 to TRBJ2-1; no clear D. The germline V gene has CDR1 SGHTA and CDR2 FQGNSA. The CDR3 totals 12 residues. V was clipped by 5 bases and J by 11 bases, with 13 bases between them. The CDR3 DNA is TGTGCCAGCAGCAGCAAGTCCCAAAAGCAGTTCTTC. This sequence encodes CASSSKSQKQFF.

V usage is TRBV2 and J usage is TRBJ1-5; the match to TRBD1 covers 10 bases. V lost 6 bases and J lost 2; bases outside the gene matches: 10. Per germline, CDR1 SNHLY and CDR2 FYNNEI. The CDR3 totals 17 residues. The CDR3 sequence: CASRATGGARGNQPQHF. Written as DNA, the CDR3 is TGTGCCAGCAGGGCGACAGGGGGCGCGAGGGGCAATCAGCCCCAGCATTTT.